This TCR beta chain was sequenced for a study of post-analysis software for immune sequencing data. Study observations and caveats: Roughly five TRBV segments, including TRBV5-6, TRBV5-1 and TRBV20-1, were more frequent in patients than controls.

As for this clonotype: Its antigen is not identified.

Germline CDR1 MDHEN, CDR2 SYDVKM. The CDR3 sequence is 16 residues long. After removal of 5 bases from V and 5 bases from J, the junction contained 14 bases not matched to a gene. Prepared libraries of TCR beta cDNA carried unique molecular identifiers. Roughly 490,000 cDNA molecules came from about 1 to 10 million T cells. TCRdb independently ran MiXCR on the PCR reads; one entry per CDR3 protein. The table lists more than 500,000 distinct CDR3 sequences, around 31% of them singletons. Material for sequencing was blood. The genes are TRBV28 and TRBJ2-5; 7 bases are a match to TRBD1. This sequence was found in a girl younger than 18 with multiple sclerosis. This CDR3 is CASSPILQGLGETQYF. CDR3 coding DNA: TGTGCCAGCAGTCCAATCCTACAGGGGTTAGGGGAGACCCAGTACTTC.